This TCR beta chain was identified in a study of T cell responses to AZD1222 COVID-19 vaccine. Study-wide results and limits: Repertoire collection took place solely once the T cell response had peaked. Clonal diversity was possibly underestimated, and the donors were mostly white British, with more females. Spike-spanning, vaccine-associated CD4 TCRs were dominant at 160-218 and 743-854.

Trimming cost V 2 bases and J 1 base, with 2 bases left between them. The V gene's germline CDR1 is MDHEN and CDR2 SYDVKM. The CDR3 has 13 amino acids. The assay was immunoSEQ multiplex PCR, and TCRdb's table has in-frame clones only and misses some. The sample lists over 75,000 clones, 80% to 90% seen once, with about 28% in the top ten. Worth noting for this clone: No antigen is known for it.

This specimen was peripheral blood, taken on day 0 of AZD1222 vaccination. The sequence derives from an adult in good health. The rearrangement joins TRBV28 to TRBJ2-2; no clear D. CDR3 sequence reads: CASSLLNTGELFF. The CDR3 bases are TGTGCCAGCAGTTTACTGAACACCGGGGAGCTGTTTTTT.